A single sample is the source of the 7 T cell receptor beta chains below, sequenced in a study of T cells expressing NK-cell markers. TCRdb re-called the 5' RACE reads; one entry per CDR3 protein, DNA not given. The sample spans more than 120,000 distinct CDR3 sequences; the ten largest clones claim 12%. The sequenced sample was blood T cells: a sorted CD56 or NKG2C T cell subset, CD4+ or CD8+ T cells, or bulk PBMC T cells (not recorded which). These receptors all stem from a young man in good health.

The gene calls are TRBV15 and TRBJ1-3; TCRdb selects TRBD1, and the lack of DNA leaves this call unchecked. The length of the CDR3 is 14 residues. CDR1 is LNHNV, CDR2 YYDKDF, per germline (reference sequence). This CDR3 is CATGGQYSGNTIYF.

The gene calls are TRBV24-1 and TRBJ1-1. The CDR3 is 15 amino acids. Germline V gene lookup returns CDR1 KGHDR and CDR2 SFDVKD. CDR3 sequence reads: CATSDDGDPNTEAFF.

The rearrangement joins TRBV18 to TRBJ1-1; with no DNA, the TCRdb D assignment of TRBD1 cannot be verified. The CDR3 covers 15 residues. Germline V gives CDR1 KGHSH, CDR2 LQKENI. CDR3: CASSPNGQPNTEAFF.

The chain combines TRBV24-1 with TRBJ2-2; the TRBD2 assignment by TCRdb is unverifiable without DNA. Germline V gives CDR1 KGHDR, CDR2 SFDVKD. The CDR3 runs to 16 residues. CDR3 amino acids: CATSGGLAGNTGELFF.

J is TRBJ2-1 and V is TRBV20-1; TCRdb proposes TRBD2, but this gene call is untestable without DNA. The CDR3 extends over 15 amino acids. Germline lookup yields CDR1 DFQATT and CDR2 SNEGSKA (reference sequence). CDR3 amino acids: CSARSVAGAYNEQFF.

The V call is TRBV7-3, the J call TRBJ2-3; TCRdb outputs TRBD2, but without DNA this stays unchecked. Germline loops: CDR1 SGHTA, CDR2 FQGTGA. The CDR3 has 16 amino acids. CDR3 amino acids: CASSLGTSGIADTQYF.

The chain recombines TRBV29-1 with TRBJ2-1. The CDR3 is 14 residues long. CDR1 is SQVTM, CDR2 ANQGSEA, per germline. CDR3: CSVADRSSYNEQFF.